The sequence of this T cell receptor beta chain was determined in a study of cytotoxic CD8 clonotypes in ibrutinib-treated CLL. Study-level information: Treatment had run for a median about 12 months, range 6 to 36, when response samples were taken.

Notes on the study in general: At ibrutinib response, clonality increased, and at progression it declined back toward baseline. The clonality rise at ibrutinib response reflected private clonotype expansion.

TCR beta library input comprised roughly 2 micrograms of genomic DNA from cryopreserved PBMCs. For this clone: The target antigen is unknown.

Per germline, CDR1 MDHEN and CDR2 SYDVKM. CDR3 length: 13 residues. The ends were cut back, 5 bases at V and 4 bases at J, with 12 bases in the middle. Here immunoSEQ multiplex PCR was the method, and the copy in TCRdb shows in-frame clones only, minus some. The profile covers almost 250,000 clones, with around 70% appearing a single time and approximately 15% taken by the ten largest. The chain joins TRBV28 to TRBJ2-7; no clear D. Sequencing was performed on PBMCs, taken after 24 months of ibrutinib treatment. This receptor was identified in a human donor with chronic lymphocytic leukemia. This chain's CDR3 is CASSQASGYEQYF. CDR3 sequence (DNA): TGTGCCAGCAGTCAAGCTTCTGGGTACGAGCAGTACTTC.